This T cell receptor beta chain derives from a study of cytomegalovirus exposure and HLA in healthy donors. Assay: immunoSEQ multiplex PCR; the TCRdb copy retains only in-frame clones and omits some. The table lists some 140,000 clones, approximately 84% of them singletons, with 1.4% in the top ten. Germline V gives CDR1 MGHRA, CDR2 YSYEKL. Trimming took 5 bases from V and 5 from J; bases not matched to a gene: 6. The CDR3 length is 16 residues. The chain couples TRBV4-1 to TRBJ2-6, with 10 bases that match TRBD1. This clonotype originated in a woman aged 25 to 39 in good health and CMV-seronegative. Material: PBMCs. The CDR3 DNA reads TGCGCCAGCAGCGACGAGGACAGGGGGAGGGCCAACGTCCTGACTTTC. Translating it yields CASSDEDRGRANVLTF.